This TCR beta chain stems from a study of PD-1 blockade in classical Hodgkin lymphoma. Whole-study findings and limits: Repertoires differed for reasons still undefined, possibly disease activity or prior therapy. Individuals initiating nivolumab under 1 year after ASCT were excluded.

Remarks on this clone: Its antigen is currently unknown.

Using immunoSEQ multiplex PCR, the repertoire was profiled, and TCRdb retains in-frame clones only, with some absent. Among 25,000 to 30,000 clones listed, 80% were seen once. Indicated time point: cycle 4 day 1 (C4D1), after less than seven weeks of nivolumab. Autologous stem cell transplantation was followed by relapse in every patient, and brentuximab vedotin exposure varied. Trimming took 1 base from V and 4 from J; bases not matched to a gene: 13. Germline V lookup: CDR1 LNHNV, CDR2 YYDKDF (reference sequence). The CDR3 covers 18 residues. The starting material was peripheral blood mononuclear cells (PBMCs), obtained before the fourth cycle of nivolumab. The receptor was derived from a human donor with classical Hodgkin lymphoma. The chain carries TRBV15 and TRBJ2-1; 7 nucleotides line up with TRBD1. The CDR3 DNA follows: TGTGCCACCAGCAGAGTGGGCCCGGGTGGGACAGCTTACAATGAGCAGTTCTTC. The encoded protein is CATSRVGPGGTAYNEQFF.